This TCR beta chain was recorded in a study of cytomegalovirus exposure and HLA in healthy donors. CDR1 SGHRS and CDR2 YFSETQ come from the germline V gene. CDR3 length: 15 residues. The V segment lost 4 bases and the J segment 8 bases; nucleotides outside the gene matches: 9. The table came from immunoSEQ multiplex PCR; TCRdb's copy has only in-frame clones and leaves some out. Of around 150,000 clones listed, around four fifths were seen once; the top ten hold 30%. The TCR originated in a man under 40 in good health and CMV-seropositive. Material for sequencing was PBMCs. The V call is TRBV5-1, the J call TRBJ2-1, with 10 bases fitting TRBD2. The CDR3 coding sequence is TGCGCCAGCAGCGGCGGGACTAGCGACGGGGATGAGCAGTTCTTC. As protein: CASSGGTSDGDEQFF.